A selection of T cell receptor beta chains follows, all from one sample in a study of blood T cell repertoires in COVID-19. Produced via immunoSEQ multiplex PCR; TCRdb's table is partial and in-frame only. The sample holds around 300,000 clones, 88% seen once. The sequenced sample consisted of peripheral blood. These receptors were obtained from a woman between 45 and 60 years old with active or convalescent COVID-19. The CDR3 runs from the conserved cysteine through the conserved F or W. Fields, in order: CDR3 length, clone size, J gene, V gene, D gene, CDR3 DNA, CDR3 protein. D genes are given only for firm matches. Some rows mark clone size as missing; the rest say once, few, many or name a class of expanded clone.

CDR3 length: 16
clone size: .
J gene: TRBJ1-5
V gene: TRBV5-1
D gene: .
CDR3 DNA: TGCGCCAGCAGCTTGGGGGGACTCGGGGTCGGACAGCCCCAGCATTTT
CDR3 protein: CASSLGGLGVGQPQHF

CDR3 length: 12
clone size: once
J gene: TRBJ2-7
V gene: TRBV30
D gene: .
CDR3 DNA: TGTGCCTGTAACAGGGAGAACCACGAGCAGTACTTC
CDR3 protein: CACNRENHEQYF

CDR3 length: 12
clone size: .
J gene: TRBJ1-2
V gene: TRBV6-6
D gene: .
CDR3 DNA: TGTGCCAGCAGTGCAATTAGCTATGGCTACACCTTC
CDR3 protein: CASSAISYGYTF

CDR3 length: 14
clone size: .
J gene: TRBJ2-1
V gene: TRBV18
D gene: .
CDR3 DNA: TGTGCCAGCTCACCAGCGGTTTCCTACAATGAGCAGTTCTTC
CDR3 protein: CASSPAVSYNEQFF

CDR3 length: 15
clone size: .
J gene: TRBJ1-1
V gene: TRBV6-5
D gene: .
CDR3 DNA: TGTGCCAGCAGCCCCGAAAGGGCAGGGAGGACTGAAGCTTTCTTT
CDR3 protein: CASSPERAGRTEAFF

CDR3 length: 16
clone size: .
J gene: TRBJ1-5
V gene: TRBV7-9
D gene: TRBD1
CDR3 DNA: TGTGCCAGCAGCTCGACAGGGGCCATCTACAATCAGCCCCAGCATTTT
CDR3 protein: CASSSTGAIYNQPQHF

CDR3 length: 16
clone size: .
J gene: TRBJ2-2
V gene: TRBV10-3
D gene: .
CDR3 DNA: TGTGCCATCAGTTCATCGGACAGTCCCCGGCACGGGGAGCTGTTTTTT
CDR3 protein: CAISSSDSPRHGELFF

CDR3 length: 14
clone size: .
J gene: TRBJ2-7
V gene: TRBV28
D gene: .
CDR3 DNA: TGTGCCAGCAGTTCCCTCGCGGGGAGCTACGAGCAGTACTTC
CDR3 protein: CASSSLAGSYEQYF

CDR3 length: 13
clone size: .
J gene: TRBJ1-5
V gene: TRBV4-3
D gene: .
CDR3 DNA: TGCGCCAGCAGCCAAGTAGGGGGTGGGCCCCAGCATTTT
CDR3 protein: CASSQVGGGPQHF

CDR3 length: 15
clone size: .
J gene: TRBJ2-3
V gene: TRBV7-2
D gene: TRBD2
CDR3 DNA: TGTGCCAGCAGCTCAGGACTAGCGGGGGGAGATACGCAGTATTTT
CDR3 protein: CASSSGLAGGDTQYF

CDR3 length: 15
clone size: .
J gene: TRBJ2-7
V gene: TRBV5-4
D gene: TRBD2
CDR3 DNA: TGTGCCAGCAGCTTAGCGGGGGGCGGAGGAAACGAGCAGTACTTC
CDR3 protein: CASSLAGGGGNEQYF

CDR3 length: 18
clone size: .
J gene: TRBJ2-3
V gene: TRBV2
D gene: TRBD2
CDR3 DNA: TGTGCCAGCAGTGACACTAGCGGGGGGGCAATAATTGCAGATACGCAGTATTTT
CDR3 protein: CASSDTSGGAIIADTQYF

CDR3 length: 14
clone size: .
J gene: TRBJ2-6
V gene: TRBV5-4
D gene: .
CDR3 DNA: TGTGCCAGCAGCCTCCCCGCTGGGGCCAACGTCCTGACTTTC
CDR3 protein: CASSLPAGANVLTF

CDR3 length: 16
clone size: .
J gene: TRBJ2-2
V gene: TRBV4-3
D gene: .
CDR3 DNA: TGCGCCAGCAGCCAAGATCTTATGGGACTTCCCGGGGAGCTGTTTTTT
CDR3 protein: CASSQDLMGLPGELFF

CDR3 length: 18
clone size: .
J gene: TRBJ2-2
V gene: TRBV14
D gene: .
CDR3 DNA: TGTGCCAGCAGCCTCCGAAAAGTGGGGGGAACGAACACCGGGGAGCTGTTTTTT
CDR3 protein: CASSLRKVGGTNTGELFF

CDR3 length: 13
clone size: .
J gene: TRBJ1-3
V gene: TRBV6-5
D gene: TRBD1
CDR3 DNA: TGTGCCAGTCGACAGGGGGTAGGAAACACCATATATTTT
CDR3 protein: CASRQGVGNTIYF

CDR3 length: 15
clone size: once
J gene: TRBJ2-2
V gene: TRBV19
D gene: .
CDR3 DNA: TGTGCCACCAATTCAGGGTTCGCGAACACCGGGGAGCTGTTTTTT
CDR3 protein: CATNSGFANTGELFF

CDR3 length: 15
clone size: .
J gene: TRBJ2-3
V gene: TRBV9
D gene: .
CDR3 DNA: TGTGCCAGCAGCCCTACCGGGCTTGGAGGAGATACGCAGTATTTT
CDR3 protein: CASSPTGLGGDTQYF

CDR3 length: 17
clone size: .
J gene: TRBJ1-2
V gene: TRBV5-1
D gene: TRBD1
CDR3 DNA: TGCGCCAGCAGCTTGGTGGCCGGAGGACAGGGGACATATGGCTACACCTTC
CDR3 protein: CASSLVAGGQGTYGYTF

CDR3 length: 17
clone size: .
J gene: TRBJ1-1
V gene: TRBV3-1/TRBV3-2
D gene: TRBD1
CDR3 DNA: TGTGCCAGCAGCCAAGACCCAACAGGGGTCGGAGACACTGAAGCTTTCTTT
CDR3 protein: CASSQDPTGVGDTEAFF

CDR3 length: 18
clone size: .
J gene: TRBJ2-1
V gene: TRBV5-1
D gene: .
CDR3 DNA: TGCGCCAGCAGCTTGGTCCCGATTAGCGCAGGAGGCTACAATGAGCAGTTCTTC
CDR3 protein: CASSLVPISAGGYNEQFF

CDR3 length: 15
clone size: .
J gene: TRBJ1-4
V gene: TRBV19
D gene: TRBD1
CDR3 DNA: TGTGCCAGTAGGGCAACGGGACAGCTACATGAAAAACTGTTTTTT
CDR3 protein: CASRATGQLHEKLFF

CDR3 length: 14
clone size: .
J gene: TRBJ2-3
V gene: TRBV5-1
D gene: .
CDR3 DNA: TGCGCCAGCAGCTTACGCCAGAATGGAGATACGCAGTATTTT
CDR3 protein: CASSLRQNGDTQYF

CDR3 length: 11
clone size: .
J gene: TRBJ1-4
V gene: TRBV30
D gene: .
CDR3 DNA: TGTGCCTGGAGTCGCCGGGAAAAACTGTTTTTT
CDR3 protein: CAWSRREKLFF

CDR3 length: 17
clone size: .
J gene: TRBJ1-3
V gene: TRBV29-1
D gene: TRBD1
CDR3 DNA: TGCAGCGTTCATACCCCGGGACAGGGGGCGAATGGAAACACCATATATTTT
CDR3 protein: CSVHTPGQGANGNTIYF

CDR3 length: 12
clone size: few
J gene: TRBJ1-2
V gene: TRBV5-4
D gene: .
CDR3 DNA: TGTGCCAGCAGCCCAGGGACTCGTGGCTACACCTTC
CDR3 protein: CASSPGTRGYTF

CDR3 length: 12
clone size: .
J gene: TRBJ1-1
V gene: TRBV5-6
D gene: .
CDR3 DNA: TGTGCCAGCAGCTCCCTCGACAGAGAAGCTTTCTTT
CDR3 protein: CASSSLDREAFF

CDR3 length: 14
clone size: once
J gene: TRBJ1-2
V gene: TRBV5-4
D gene: .
CDR3 DNA: TGTGCCAGCAGCCTAGCAGGGGTGATCTATGGCTACACCTTC
CDR3 protein: CASSLAGVIYGYTF

CDR3 length: 16
clone size: once
J gene: TRBJ2-3
V gene: TRBV6-4
D gene: TRBD1
CDR3 DNA: TGTGCCAGCAGTGACTCGGGGACAGGGGGCCCAGATACGCAGTATTTT
CDR3 protein: CASSDSGTGGPDTQYF

CDR3 length: 13
clone size: .
J gene: TRBJ1-3
V gene: TRBV7-8
D gene: .
CDR3 DNA: TGTGCCAGCAGCTCTTACACAGGAGACACCATATATTTT
CDR3 protein: CASSSYTGDTIYF

CDR3 length: 15
clone size: .
J gene: TRBJ2-5
V gene: TRBV5-6
D gene: .
CDR3 DNA: TGTGCCAGCAGCGTACGACGACTAGGTGGGGAGACCCAGTACTTC
CDR3 protein: CASSVRRLGGETQYF

CDR3 length: 13
clone size: many
J gene: TRBJ2-7
V gene: TRBV11-2
D gene: TRBD1
CDR3 DNA: TGTGCCAGCAGCCAACAGGGGGTAAGCGAGCAGTACTTC
CDR3 protein: CASSQQGVSEQYF

CDR3 length: 16
clone size: .
J gene: TRBJ1-2
V gene: TRBV14
D gene: TRBD1
CDR3 DNA: TGTGCCAGCAGCAGGAACAGGGGGCTAGCTAACTATGGCTACACCTTC
CDR3 protein: CASSRNRGLANYGYTF

CDR3 length: 16
clone size: .
J gene: TRBJ1-5
V gene: TRBV18
D gene: .
CDR3 DNA: TGTGCCAGCTCACCCTCGAGTCCCAATAGCAATCAGCCCCAGCATTTT
CDR3 protein: CASSPSSPNSNQPQHF

CDR3 length: 15
clone size: .
J gene: TRBJ2-7
V gene: TRBV3-1/TRBV3-2
D gene: TRBD2
CDR3 DNA: TGTGCCAGCAGCCAAGATCAAGCGGGGGACTACGAGCAGTACTTC
CDR3 protein: CASSQDQAGDYEQYF

CDR3 length: 16
clone size: .
J gene: TRBJ2-3
V gene: TRBV4-2
D gene: TRBD2
CDR3 DNA: TGTGCCAGCAGCCTACCCGGGACTAGGGGGTCGGGGACGCAGTATTTT
CDR3 protein: CASSLPGTRGSGTQYF

CDR3 length: 15
clone size: .
J gene: TRBJ1-2
V gene: TRBV6-2/TRBV6-3
D gene: .
CDR3 DNA: TGTGCCAGCAGTTACTCGACTGTTCCTAACTATGGCTACACCTTC
CDR3 protein: CASSYSTVPNYGYTF

CDR3 length: 13
clone size: .
J gene: TRBJ2-7
V gene: TRBV6-5
D gene: .
CDR3 DNA: TGTGCCAGCAGCGCAGGGTTATTCTACGAGCAGTACTTC
CDR3 protein: CASSAGLFYEQYF

CDR3 length: 15
clone size: .
J gene: TRBJ2-1
V gene: TRBV7-2
D gene: TRBD2
CDR3 DNA: TGTGCCAGCAGCTTAGACGCGGGACTAGCCCATGAGCAGTTCTTC
CDR3 protein: CASSLDAGLAHEQFF

CDR3 length: 13
clone size: few
J gene: TRBJ1-1
V gene: TRBV30
D gene: .
CDR3 DNA: TGTGCCTGGAGTACCGACTTGAACACTGAAGCTTTCTTT
CDR3 protein: CAWSTDLNTEAFF

CDR3 length: 13
clone size: few
J gene: TRBJ1-2
V gene: TRBV27
D gene: .
CDR3 DNA: TGTGCCAGCAAGCGACGGGCTAACTATGGCTACACCTTC
CDR3 protein: CASKRRANYGYTF

CDR3 length: 14
clone size: .
J gene: TRBJ1-5
V gene: TRBV19
D gene: .
CDR3 DNA: TGTGCCAGTAGTAGAGGGTTTAGCAATCAGCCCCAGCATTTT
CDR3 protein: CASSRGFSNQPQHF

CDR3 length: 15
clone size: .
J gene: TRBJ1-2
V gene: TRBV6-2/TRBV6-3
D gene: .
CDR3 DNA: TGTGCCAGCAGTATCGACAGGACCTCCCTTTATGGCTACACCTTC
CDR3 protein: CASSIDRTSLYGYTF

CDR3 length: 16
clone size: .
J gene: TRBJ1-6
V gene: TRBV7-2
D gene: .
CDR3 DNA: TGTGCCAGCAGCTCTCCGGGACATGTCCTAAATTCACCCCTCCACTTT
CDR3 protein: CASSSPGHVLNSPLHF

CDR3 length: 14
clone size: .
J gene: TRBJ1-3
V gene: TRBV14
D gene: .
CDR3 DNA: TGTGCCAGCAGCCCTCGGGTCTTTGGAAACACCATATATTTT
CDR3 protein: CASSPRVFGNTIYF